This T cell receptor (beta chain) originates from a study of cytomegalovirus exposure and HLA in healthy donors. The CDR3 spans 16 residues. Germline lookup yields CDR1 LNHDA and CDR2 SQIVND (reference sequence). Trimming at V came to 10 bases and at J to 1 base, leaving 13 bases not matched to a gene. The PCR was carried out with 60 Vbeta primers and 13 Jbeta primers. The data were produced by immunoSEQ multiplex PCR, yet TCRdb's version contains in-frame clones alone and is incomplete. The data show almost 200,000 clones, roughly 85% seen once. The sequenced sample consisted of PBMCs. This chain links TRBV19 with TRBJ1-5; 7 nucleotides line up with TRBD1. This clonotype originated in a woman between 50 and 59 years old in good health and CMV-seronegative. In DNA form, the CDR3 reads TGTGCCACCGGGGAGGAGGGGGCGCGGAGCAATCAGCCCCAGCATTTT. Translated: CATGEEGARSNQPQHF.